The rows below give T cell receptor beta chains drawn from one sample of a study of blood T cell repertoires in COVID-19. Sequenced by immunoSEQ multiplex PCR; TCRdb stores in-frame clones only, minus some. The sample lists about 130,000 clones; approximately 85% were seen once. Sequencing was done on a sample of peripheral blood. The receptors were gathered from a human donor in a cohort sampled during active COVID-19. Both conserved end residues are part of each CDR3.

V gene: TRBV30
CDR3 protein: CAWRTGQGLGEQFF

V gene: TRBV3-1/TRBV3-2
CDR3 protein: CASSQEAPRGAFF

V gene: TRBV2
CDR3 protein: CASRDRAGNTIYF

V gene: TRBV25-1
CDR3 protein: CASSELVGHTEAFF

V gene: TRBV27
CDR3 protein: CASSLSFLEKLFF

V gene: TRBV5-1
CDR3 protein: CASSLASTGELFF

V gene: TRBV9
CDR3 protein: CASSVPGSPLHF

V gene: TRBV12-5
CDR3 protein: CASQFSSYNEQFF

V gene: TRBV5-1
CDR3 protein: CASSLFPGNTEAFF

V gene: TRBV2
CDR3 protein: CASTINRVYTF

V gene: TRBV11-3
CDR3 protein: CASSFGNEKLFF

V gene: TRBV2
CDR3 protein: CAINRGTGNTIYF

V gene: TRBV3-1/TRBV3-2
CDR3 protein: CASSPGLAGGPYNEQFF

V gene: TRBV20-1
CDR3 protein: CSARDKYEQFF

V gene: TRBV5-4
CDR3 protein: CASSLLSQGYNYGYTF

V gene: TRBV19
CDR3 protein: CASTQQGPNEKLFF

V gene: TRBV19
CDR3 protein: CAIGRDIDTGELFF

V gene: TRBV19
CDR3 protein: CASTQDRGLVYGYTF

V gene: TRBV5-1
CDR3 protein: CATQRGPGEETQYF

V gene: TRBV7-6
CDR3 protein: CASRDIDQETQYF

V gene: TRBV6-2/TRBV6-3
CDR3 protein: CASSYPVTGTLRYEQYF

V gene: TRBV7-7
CDR3 protein: CASSSGGSTFPLQETQYF

V gene: TRBV9
CDR3 protein: CASSVHPGLAGAVDTGELFF

V gene: TRBV4-3
CDR3 protein: CASSQDPSGVEYNEQFF

V gene: TRBV7-2
CDR3 protein: CASSFDRGRDTEAFF

V gene: TRBV7-2
CDR3 protein: CASSPGTRKITDTQYF